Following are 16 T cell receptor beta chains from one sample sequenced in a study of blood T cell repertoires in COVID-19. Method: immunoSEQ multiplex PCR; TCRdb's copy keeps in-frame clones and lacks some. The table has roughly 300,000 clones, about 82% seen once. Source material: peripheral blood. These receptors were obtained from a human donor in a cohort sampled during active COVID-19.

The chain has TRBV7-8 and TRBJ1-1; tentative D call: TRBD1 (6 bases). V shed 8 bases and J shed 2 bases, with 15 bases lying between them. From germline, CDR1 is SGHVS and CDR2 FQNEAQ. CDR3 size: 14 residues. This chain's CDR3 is CASERQVFNTEAFF. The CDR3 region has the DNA TGTGCCAGCGAACGACAGGTGTTTAACACTGAAGCTTTCTTT.

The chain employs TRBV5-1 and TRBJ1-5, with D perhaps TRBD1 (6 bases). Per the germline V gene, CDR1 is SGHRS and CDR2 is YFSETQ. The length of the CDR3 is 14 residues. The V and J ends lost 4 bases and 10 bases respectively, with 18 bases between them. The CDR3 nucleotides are TGCGCCAGCAGCCCGGGGGGGGCCCCGGAACCCCAGCATTTT. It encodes CASSPGGAPEPQHF. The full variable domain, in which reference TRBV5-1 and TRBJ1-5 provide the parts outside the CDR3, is KAGVTQTPRYLIKTRGQQVTLSCSPISGHRSVSWYQQTPGQGLQFLFEYFSETQRNKGNFPGRFSGRQFSNSRSEMNVSTLELGDSALYLCASSPGGAPEPQHFGDGTRLSIL.

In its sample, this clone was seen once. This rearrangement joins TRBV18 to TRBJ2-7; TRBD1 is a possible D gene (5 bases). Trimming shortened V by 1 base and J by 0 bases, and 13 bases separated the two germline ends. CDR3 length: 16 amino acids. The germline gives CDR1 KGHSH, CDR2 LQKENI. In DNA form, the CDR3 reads TGTGCCAGCTCACCACGCCCAGGGCCAGGCTCCTACGAGCAGTACTTC. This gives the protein CASSPRPGPGSYEQYF. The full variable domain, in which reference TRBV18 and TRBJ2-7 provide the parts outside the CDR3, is NAGVMQNPRHLVRRRGQEARLRCSPMKGHSHVYWYRQLPEEGLKFMVYLQKENIIDESGMPKERFSAEFPKEGPSILRIQQVVRGDSAAYFCASSPRPGPGSYEQYFGPGTRLTVT.

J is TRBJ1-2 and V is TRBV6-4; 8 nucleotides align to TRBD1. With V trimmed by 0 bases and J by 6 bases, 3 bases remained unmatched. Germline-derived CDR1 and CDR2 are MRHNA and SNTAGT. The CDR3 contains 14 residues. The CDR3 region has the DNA TGTGCCAGCAGTGACTCGGCAGGGGGCCATGGCTACACCTTC. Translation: CASSDSAGGHGYTF.

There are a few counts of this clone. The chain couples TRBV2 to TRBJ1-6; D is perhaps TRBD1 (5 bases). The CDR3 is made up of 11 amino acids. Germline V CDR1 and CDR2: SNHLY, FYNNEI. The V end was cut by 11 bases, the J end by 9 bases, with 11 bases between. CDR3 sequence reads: CASRDSSPLHF. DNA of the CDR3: TGTGCCTCCAGGGACTCTTCACCCCTCCACTTT.

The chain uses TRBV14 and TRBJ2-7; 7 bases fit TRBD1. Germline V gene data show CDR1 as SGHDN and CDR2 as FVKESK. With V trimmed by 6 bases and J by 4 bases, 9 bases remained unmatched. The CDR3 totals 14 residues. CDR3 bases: TGTGCCAGCAGGGAAACAGGGGCTAGATACGAGCAGTACTTC. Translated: CASRETGARYEQYF.

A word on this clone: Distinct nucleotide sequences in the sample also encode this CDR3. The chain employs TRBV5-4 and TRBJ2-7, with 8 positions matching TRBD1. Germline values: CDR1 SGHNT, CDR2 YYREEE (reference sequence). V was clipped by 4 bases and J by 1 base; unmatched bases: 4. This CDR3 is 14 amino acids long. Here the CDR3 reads CASSPTGDSYEQYF. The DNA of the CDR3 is TGTGCCAGCAGCCCGACAGGGGATTCCTACGAGCAGTACTTC.

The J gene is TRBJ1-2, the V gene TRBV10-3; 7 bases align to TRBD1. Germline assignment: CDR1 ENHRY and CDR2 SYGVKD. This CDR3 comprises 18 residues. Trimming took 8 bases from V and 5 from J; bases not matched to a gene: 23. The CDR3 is CAIGRTGPILPRGYGYTF. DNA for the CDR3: TGTGCCATCGGCCGGACAGGCCCTATCCTACCCCGGGGGTATGGCTACACCTTC.

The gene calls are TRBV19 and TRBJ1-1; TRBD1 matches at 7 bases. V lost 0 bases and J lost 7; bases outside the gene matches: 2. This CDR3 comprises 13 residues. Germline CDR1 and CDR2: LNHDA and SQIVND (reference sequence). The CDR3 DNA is TGTGCCAGTAGTATAGATCGGGACAGTGAAGCTTTCTTT. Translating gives CASSIDRDSEAFF.

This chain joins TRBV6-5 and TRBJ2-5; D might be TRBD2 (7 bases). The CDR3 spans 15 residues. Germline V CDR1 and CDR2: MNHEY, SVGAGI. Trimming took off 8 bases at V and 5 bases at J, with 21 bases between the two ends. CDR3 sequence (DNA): TGTGCCAGCCCCTGTTGGGCGGGGGCCGGGGAGACCCAGTACTTC. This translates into CASPCWAGAGETQYF.

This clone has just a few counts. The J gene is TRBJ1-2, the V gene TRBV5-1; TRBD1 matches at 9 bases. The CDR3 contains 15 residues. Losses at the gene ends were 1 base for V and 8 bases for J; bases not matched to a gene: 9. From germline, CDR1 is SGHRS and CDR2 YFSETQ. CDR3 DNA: TGCGCCAGCAGCTTGATCACAGGGGGCGCGGTAGGCTACACCTTC. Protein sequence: CASSLITGGAVGYTF.

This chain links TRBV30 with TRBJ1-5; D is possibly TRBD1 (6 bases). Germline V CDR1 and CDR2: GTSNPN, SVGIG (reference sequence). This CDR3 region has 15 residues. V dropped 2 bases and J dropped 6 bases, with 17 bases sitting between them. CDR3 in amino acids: CAWSPRWGGTQPQHF. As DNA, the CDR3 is TGTGCCTGGAGTCCCCGGTGGGGGGGCACTCAGCCCCAGCATTTT.

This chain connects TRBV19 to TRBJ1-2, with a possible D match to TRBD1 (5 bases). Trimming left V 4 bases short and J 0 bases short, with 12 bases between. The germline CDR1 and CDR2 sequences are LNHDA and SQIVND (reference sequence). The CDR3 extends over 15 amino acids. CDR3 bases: TGTGCCAGTAGTACAACGACAGATTCTAACTATGGCTACACCTTC. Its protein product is CASSTTTDSNYGYTF.

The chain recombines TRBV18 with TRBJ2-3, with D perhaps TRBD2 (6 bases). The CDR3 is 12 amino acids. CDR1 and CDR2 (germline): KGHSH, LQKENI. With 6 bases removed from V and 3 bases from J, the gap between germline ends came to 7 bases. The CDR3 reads CASSGGTDTQYF. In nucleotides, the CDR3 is TGTGCCAGCTCGGGGGGTACAGATACGCAGTATTTT.

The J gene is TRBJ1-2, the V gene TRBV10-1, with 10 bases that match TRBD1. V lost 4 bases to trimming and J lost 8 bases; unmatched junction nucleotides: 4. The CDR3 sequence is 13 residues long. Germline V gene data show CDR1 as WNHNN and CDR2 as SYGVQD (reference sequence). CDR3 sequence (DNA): TGCGCCAGCAGTGGGGACAGGGGTTCGGGCTACACCTTC. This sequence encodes CASSGDRGSGYTF.

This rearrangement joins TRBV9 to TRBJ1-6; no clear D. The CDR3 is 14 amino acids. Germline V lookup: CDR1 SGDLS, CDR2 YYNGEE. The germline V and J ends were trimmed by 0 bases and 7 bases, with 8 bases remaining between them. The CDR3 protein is CASSVGGSNSPLHF. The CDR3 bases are TGTGCCAGCAGCGTAGGAGGGAGCAATTCACCCCTCCACTTT.